This T cell receptor beta chain was observed in a study of blood T cell repertoires in COVID-19. This clone has just one count. This table comes from immunoSEQ multiplex PCR, and its TCRdb copy is limited to in-frame clones, with some not included. This sample has approximately 69,000 clones, with more than 80% found just once. Germline V gives CDR1 MNHNY, CDR2 SVGAGI (reference sequence). The CDR3 loop spans 15 amino acids. Germline trimming cut 0 bases from V and 5 bases from J; bases unmatched to any gene: 7. J is TRBJ2-7 and V is TRBV6-6, with TRBD1 matching 7 bases. The TCR sequence derives from a woman in her seventies with acute or convalescent COVID-19. Sequencing input: peripheral blood. The CDR3 sequence: CASSYSGTEVHEQYF. CDR3 DNA sequence: TGTGCCAGCAGTTACTCCGGGACAGAGGTCCACGAGCAGTACTTC.